A selection of T cell receptor beta chains follows, all from one sample in a study of blood T cell repertoires in COVID-19. The assay was immunoSEQ multiplex PCR, and TCRdb's table has in-frame clones only and misses some. The sample shows 350,000 to 400,000 clones, roughly 90% of them seen only once. The sample consisted of PBMCs or T cells enriched from blood (not recorded which). The origin of the receptors is a woman aged 25 to 39 who had recovered from COVID-19. CDR3s include the opening cysteine and the closing phenylalanine or tryptophan. D genes are given only for firm matches. A clone size is listed for some rows: how often the clone was seen (once, few, many), or a class if it is expanded.

clone size: -; D gene: -; V gene: TRBV11-3; J gene: TRBJ1-2; CDR3 protein: CASSFHRVIYGYTF; CDR3 DNA: TGTGCCAGCAGCTTCCACAGGGTAATCTATGGCTACACCTTC
clone size: -; D gene: TRBD1; V gene: TRBV5-5; J gene: TRBJ1-6; CDR3 protein: CASSFLGTGPNSPLHF; CDR3 DNA: TGTGCCAGCAGCTTTCTCGGGACAGGCCCCAATTCACCCCTCCACTTT
clone size: -; D gene: -; V gene: TRBV6-5; J gene: TRBJ2-2; CDR3 protein: CASSKHRQSTGELFF; CDR3 DNA: TGTGCCAGCAGCAAGCACCGACAGAGCACCGGGGAGCTGTTTTTT
clone size: -; D gene: TRBD2; V gene: TRBV19; J gene: TRBJ2-1; CDR3 protein: CASRTTSGGTYNEQFF; CDR3 DNA: TGTGCCAGTAGGACCACTAGCGGGGGAACCTACAATGAGCAGTTCTTC
clone size: few; D gene: -; V gene: TRBV6-5; J gene: TRBJ1-2; CDR3 protein: CASDGGRRGIYGYTF; CDR3 DNA: TGTGCCAGCGACGGGGGTCGAAGAGGGATCTATGGCTACACCTTC
clone size: -; D gene: TRBD1; V gene: TRBV28; J gene: TRBJ1-1; CDR3 protein: CASRTGSRHTEAFF; CDR3 DNA: TGTGCCAGCAGGACAGGGTCCAGGCACACTGAAGCTTTCTTT
clone size: -; D gene: -; V gene: TRBV2; J gene: TRBJ2-5; CDR3 protein: CASRAQAETQYF; CDR3 DNA: TGTGCCAGCAGAGCACAGGCGGAGACCCAGTACTTC
clone size: once; D gene: TRBD2; V gene: TRBV7-3; J gene: TRBJ2-1; CDR3 protein: CASRPGLAGSNEQFF; CDR3 DNA: TGTGCCAGCAGGCCAGGACTAGCGGGAAGCAATGAGCAGTTCTTC
clone size: -; D gene: TRBD2; V gene: TRBV6-1; J gene: TRBJ2-7; CDR3 protein: CASSEALAEAYEQYF; CDR3 DNA: TGTGCCAGCAGTGAAGCCCTAGCGGAAGCCTACGAGCAGTACTTC
clone size: -; D gene: -; V gene: TRBV7-8; J gene: TRBJ1-2; CDR3 protein: CASSLGRANYGYTF; CDR3 DNA: TGTGCCAGCAGCTTAGGCAGGGCTAACTATGGCTACACCTTC
clone size: -; D gene: TRBD2; V gene: TRBV5-1; J gene: TRBJ2-1; CDR3 protein: CASAGISGATEQFF; CDR3 DNA: TGCGCCTCAGCGGGAATCTCCGGGGCAACGGAGCAGTTCTTC
clone size: once; D gene: -; V gene: TRBV7-9; J gene: TRBJ1-2; CDR3 protein: CASSLARVGTADGGYTF; CDR3 DNA: TGTGCCAGCAGCTTAGCGCGTGTAGGGACTGCTGACGGGGGCTACACCTTC
clone size: -; D gene: -; V gene: TRBV18; J gene: TRBJ2-1; CDR3 protein: CASSPPVKDYPINEQFF; CDR3 DNA: TGTGCCAGCTCACCACCGGTCAAGGACTACCCAATAAATGAGCAGTTCTTC
clone size: -; D gene: -; V gene: TRBV18; J gene: TRBJ2-6; CDR3 protein: CASSLNSGANVLTF; CDR3 DNA: TGTGCCAGCTCACTAAACTCCGGGGCCAACGTCCTGACTTTC
clone size: -; D gene: TRBD1; V gene: TRBV2; J gene: TRBJ1-5; CDR3 protein: CASSEETGFNQPQHF; CDR3 DNA: TGTGCCAGCAGTGAAGAGACAGGGTTCAATCAGCCCCAGCATTTT
clone size: -; D gene: TRBD1; V gene: TRBV30; J gene: TRBJ2-7; CDR3 protein: CAWSGDRGYEQYF; CDR3 DNA: TGTGCCTGGAGCGGGGACAGGGGCTACGAGCAGTACTTC
clone size: -; D gene: -; V gene: TRBV11-2; J gene: TRBJ1-2; CDR3 protein: CASSLIANNYGYTF; CDR3 DNA: TGTGCCAGCAGCTTGATCGCGAACAACTATGGCTACACCTTC